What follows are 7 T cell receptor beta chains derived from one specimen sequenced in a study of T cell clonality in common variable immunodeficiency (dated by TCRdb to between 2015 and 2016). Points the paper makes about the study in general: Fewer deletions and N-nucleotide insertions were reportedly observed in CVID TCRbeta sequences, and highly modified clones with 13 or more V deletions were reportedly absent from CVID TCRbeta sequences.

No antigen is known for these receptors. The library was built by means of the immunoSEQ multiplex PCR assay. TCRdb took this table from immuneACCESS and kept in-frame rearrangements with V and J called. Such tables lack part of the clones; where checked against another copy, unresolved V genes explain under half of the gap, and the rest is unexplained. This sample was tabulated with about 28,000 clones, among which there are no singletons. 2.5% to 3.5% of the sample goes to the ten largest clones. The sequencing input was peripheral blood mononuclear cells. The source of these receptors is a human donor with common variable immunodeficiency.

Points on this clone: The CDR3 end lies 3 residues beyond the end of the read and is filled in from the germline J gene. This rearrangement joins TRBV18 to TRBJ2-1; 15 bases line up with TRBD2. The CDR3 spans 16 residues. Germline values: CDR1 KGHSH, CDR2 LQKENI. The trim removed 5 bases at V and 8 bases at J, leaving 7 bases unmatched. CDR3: CASSNNGLAGGYEQFF. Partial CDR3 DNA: TGTGCCAGCTCAAATAACGGACTAGCGGGGGGGTATGAG. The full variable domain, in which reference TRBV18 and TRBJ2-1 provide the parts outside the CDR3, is NAGVMQNPRHLVRRRGQEARLRCSPMKGHSHVYWYRQLPEEGLKFMVYLQKENIIDESGMPKERFSAEFPKEGPSILRIQQVVRGDSAAYFCASSNNGLAGGYEQFFGPGTRLTVL.

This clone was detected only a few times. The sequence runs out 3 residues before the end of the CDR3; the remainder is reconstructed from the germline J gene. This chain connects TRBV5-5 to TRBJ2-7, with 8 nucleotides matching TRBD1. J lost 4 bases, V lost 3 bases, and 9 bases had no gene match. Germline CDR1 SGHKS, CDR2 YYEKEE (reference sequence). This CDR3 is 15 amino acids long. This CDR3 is CASSWSGGERYEQYF. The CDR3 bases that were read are TGTGCCAGCAGCTGGTCAGGGGGCGAAAGGTACGAG.

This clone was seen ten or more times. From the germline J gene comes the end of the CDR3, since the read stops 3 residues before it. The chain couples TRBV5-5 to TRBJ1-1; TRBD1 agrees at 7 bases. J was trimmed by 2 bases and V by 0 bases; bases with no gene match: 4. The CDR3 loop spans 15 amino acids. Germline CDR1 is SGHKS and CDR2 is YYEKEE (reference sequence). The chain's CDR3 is CASSLAQGVNTEAFF. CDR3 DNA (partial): TGTGCCAGCAGCTTGGCCCAGGGGGTCAACACTGAA.

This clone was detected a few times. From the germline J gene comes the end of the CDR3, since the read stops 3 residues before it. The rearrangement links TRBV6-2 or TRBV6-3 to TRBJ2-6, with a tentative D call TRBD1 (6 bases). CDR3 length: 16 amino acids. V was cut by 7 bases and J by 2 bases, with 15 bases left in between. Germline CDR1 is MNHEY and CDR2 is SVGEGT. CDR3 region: CASTRQAIAGANVLTF. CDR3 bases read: TGTGCCAGCACCAGACAGGCAATCGCTGGGGCCAACGTC.

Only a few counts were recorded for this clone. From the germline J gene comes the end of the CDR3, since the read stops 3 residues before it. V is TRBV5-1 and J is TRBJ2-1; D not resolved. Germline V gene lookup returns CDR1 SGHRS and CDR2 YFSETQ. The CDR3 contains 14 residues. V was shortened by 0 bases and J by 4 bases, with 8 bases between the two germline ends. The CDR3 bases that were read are TGCGCCAGCAGCTTGGTACTTAATTACAATGAG. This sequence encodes CASSLVLNYNE. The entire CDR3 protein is CASSLVLNYNEQFF.

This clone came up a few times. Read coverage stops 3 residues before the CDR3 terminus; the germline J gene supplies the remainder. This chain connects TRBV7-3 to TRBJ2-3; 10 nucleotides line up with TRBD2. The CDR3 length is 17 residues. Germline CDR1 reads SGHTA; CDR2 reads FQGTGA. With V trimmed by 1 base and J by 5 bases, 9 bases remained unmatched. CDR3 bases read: TGTGCCAGCAGCTTAAGAGCGGGGGGGATCTTCGGAGATACG. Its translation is CASSLRAGGIFGDT. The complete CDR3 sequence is CASSLRAGGIFGDTQYF. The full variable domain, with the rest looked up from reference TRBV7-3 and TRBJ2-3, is GAGVSQTPSNKVTEKGKYVELRCDPISGHTALYWYRQSLGQGPEFLIYFQGTGAADDSGLPNDRFFAVRPEGSVSTLKIQRTERGDSAVYLCASSLRAGGIFGDTQYFGPGTRLTVL.

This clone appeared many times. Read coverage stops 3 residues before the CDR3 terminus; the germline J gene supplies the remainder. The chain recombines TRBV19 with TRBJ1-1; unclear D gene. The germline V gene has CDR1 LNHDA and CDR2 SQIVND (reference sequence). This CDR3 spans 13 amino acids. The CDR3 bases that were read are TGTGCCAGTAGCAGAGATTCCGTCCGTGGA. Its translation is CASSRDSVRG. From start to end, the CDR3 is CASSRDSVRGAFF.